This is a list of T cell receptor beta chains from one sample in a study of blood T cell repertoires in COVID-19. TCRdb's copy holds only in-frame clones and misses some; the assay was immunoSEQ multiplex PCR. The sample holds fewer than 300,000 clones, roughly 85% seen once. The sample consisted of peripheral blood. The receptors stem from a human donor in a cohort sampled during active COVID-19. Both conserved end residues are part of each CDR3. Each record gives: clone size, D gene, J gene, V gene, CDR3 DNA, CDR3 protein. A D gene is named only where the DNA matches it firmly. Size is omitted from some rows. Given values are once, few, many or a class for expanded clones.

clone size: NA
D gene: NA
J gene: TRBJ2-6
V gene: TRBV7-8
CDR3 DNA: TGTGCCAGCAGCTTACAGGGCAACGGGGCCAACGTCCTGACTTTC
CDR3 protein: CASSLQGNGANVLTF

clone size: NA
D gene: TRBD1
J gene: TRBJ1-1
V gene: TRBV6-6
CDR3 DNA: TGTGCCAGCAGTTACGGGACCGGGACAGGGAACACTGAAGCTTTCTTT
CDR3 protein: CASSYGTGTGNTEAFF

clone size: NA
D gene: NA
J gene: TRBJ1-5
V gene: TRBV2
CDR3 DNA: TGTGCCAGCAGTCTCCAGGGGTTAAGGCAGCCCCAGCATTTT
CDR3 protein: CASSLQGLRQPQHF

clone size: once
D gene: NA
J gene: TRBJ1-4
V gene: TRBV11-2
CDR3 DNA: TGTGCCAGCAGGCGGGGAGGGCAGCGTACTGAAAAACTGTTTTTT
CDR3 protein: CASRRGGQRTEKLFF

clone size: NA
D gene: NA
J gene: TRBJ2-5
V gene: TRBV19
CDR3 DNA: TGTGCCAGTAGTATAGCCGGTGGGACCCAGTACTTC
CDR3 protein: CASSIAGGTQYF

clone size: NA
D gene: NA
J gene: TRBJ1-2
V gene: TRBV4-2
CDR3 DNA: TGTGCCAGCAGCATAAAGGGGGATGGTCAAGGCTACACCTTC
CDR3 protein: CASSIKGDGQGYTF

clone size: once
D gene: TRBD1
J gene: TRBJ1-5
V gene: TRBV27
CDR3 DNA: TGTGCCAGCAGTTTAGACGGACAGGGAAGTCAGCCCCAGCATTTT
CDR3 protein: CASSLDGQGSQPQHF

clone size: NA
D gene: TRBD2
J gene: TRBJ2-3
V gene: TRBV6-2/TRBV6-3
CDR3 DNA: TGTGCCAGCAGTATACCTCCTCCGGGACTAGCTCCGACAGATACGCAGTATTTT
CDR3 protein: CASSIPPPGLAPTDTQYF

clone size: NA
D gene: NA
J gene: TRBJ1-6
V gene: TRBV16
CDR3 DNA: TGTGCCAGCAGCCAATCACAGGGAAAAAATAATTCACCCCTCCACTTT
CDR3 protein: CASSQSQGKNNSPLHF

clone size: NA
D gene: TRBD2
J gene: TRBJ2-3
V gene: TRBV11-2
CDR3 DNA: TGTGCCAGCAGCTTCACTAGCGGCCTGGGCACAGATACGCAGTATTTT
CDR3 protein: CASSFTSGLGTDTQYF

clone size: NA
D gene: TRBD1
J gene: TRBJ1-2
V gene: TRBV20-1
CDR3 DNA: TGCAGTGCTGCGACAGGGGATGGCTACACCTTC
CDR3 protein: CSAATGDGYTF

clone size: NA
D gene: NA
J gene: TRBJ1-1
V gene: TRBV18
CDR3 DNA: TGTGCCAGCTCATTTAACAGTGAAGCTTTCTTT
CDR3 protein: CASSFNSEAFF

clone size: NA
D gene: NA
J gene: TRBJ1-4
V gene: TRBV4-1
CDR3 DNA: TGCGCCAGCAGCCGCCAGGGGAATAATGAAAAACTGTTTTTT
CDR3 protein: CASSRQGNNEKLFF

clone size: NA
D gene: NA
J gene: TRBJ1-1
V gene: TRBV10-3
CDR3 DNA: TGTGCCATCAGTGGGACAGCCATGAACACTGAAGCTTTCTTT
CDR3 protein: CAISGTAMNTEAFF

clone size: NA
D gene: NA
J gene: TRBJ2-3
V gene: TRBV4-3
CDR3 DNA: TGCGCCAGCAGCCAAGAAGGACTCACCGATACGCAGTATTTT
CDR3 protein: CASSQEGLTDTQYF

clone size: NA
D gene: TRBD2
J gene: TRBJ2-7
V gene: TRBV11-2
CDR3 DNA: TGTGCCAGCAGCACTAGCGGGAGGCCCTCCTACGAGCAGTACTTC
CDR3 protein: CASSTSGRPSYEQYF

clone size: NA
D gene: TRBD2
J gene: TRBJ2-5
V gene: TRBV7-2
CDR3 DNA: TGTGCCAGCAGCCACTCGAGGACTAGCGGGAGTCGGGGGGAGACCCAGTACTTC
CDR3 protein: CASSHSRTSGSRGETQYF

clone size: once
D gene: NA
J gene: TRBJ2-7
V gene: TRBV12-3/TRBV12-4
CDR3 DNA: TGTGCCAGCAGTTCCCTTACGCTAGGTGAGCAGTACTTC
CDR3 protein: CASSSLTLGEQYF

clone size: few
D gene: TRBD1
J gene: TRBJ2-3
V gene: TRBV27
CDR3 DNA: TGTGCCAGCAGGGCAGGGGGCGCTAGCACAGATACGCAGTATTTT
CDR3 protein: CASRAGGASTDTQYF

clone size: NA
D gene: TRBD2
J gene: TRBJ2-2
V gene: TRBV9
CDR3 DNA: TGTGCCAGCAGCGTCCGGGCTAGCGGAAACACCGGGGAGCTGTTTTTT
CDR3 protein: CASSVRASGNTGELFF

clone size: few
D gene: NA
J gene: TRBJ2-5
V gene: TRBV5-6
CDR3 DNA: TGTGCCAGCAGCTTCTTTACAGGGTCGCCCGGAGAGACCCAGTACTTC
CDR3 protein: CASSFFTGSPGETQYF

clone size: NA
D gene: NA
J gene: TRBJ1-1
V gene: TRBV18
CDR3 DNA: TGTGCCAGCTCACCACCCAACAGGTTGGGGGGGAGTGAAGCTTTCTTT
CDR3 protein: CASSPPNRLGGSEAFF

clone size: NA
D gene: TRBD1
J gene: TRBJ1-2
V gene: TRBV3-1/TRBV3-2
CDR3 DNA: TGTGCCAGCAGCCCAGGGACAGGAATAACCTATGGCTACACCTTC
CDR3 protein: CASSPGTGITYGYTF

clone size: NA
D gene: NA
J gene: TRBJ1-2
V gene: TRBV13
CDR3 DNA: TGTGCCAGTAAGCTAACAGGGTACGACTATGGCTACACCTTC
CDR3 protein: CASKLTGYDYGYTF

clone size: NA
D gene: TRBD2
J gene: TRBJ2-3
V gene: TRBV15
CDR3 DNA: TGTGCCACCAGCAGAGAGGGGGGGTGGCTAGCGGGAGGAGATACGCAGTATTTT
CDR3 protein: CATSREGGWLAGGDTQYF

clone size: NA
D gene: NA
J gene: TRBJ1-5
V gene: TRBV10-3
CDR3 DNA: TGTGCCATTGGCCGGGAAGTAAACGATCAGCCCCAGCATTTT
CDR3 protein: CAIGREVNDQPQHF

clone size: NA
D gene: NA
J gene: TRBJ2-3
V gene: TRBV5-1
CDR3 DNA: TGCGCCAGCAGCATGGGAGAGGAGGCCCGCACAGATACGCAGTATTTT
CDR3 protein: CASSMGEEARTDTQYF

clone size: once
D gene: NA
J gene: TRBJ2-5
V gene: TRBV9
CDR3 DNA: TGTGCCAGCAGCGTACAGGGAGGTGAGACCCAGTACTTC
CDR3 protein: CASSVQGGETQYF

clone size: NA
D gene: NA
J gene: TRBJ1-5
V gene: TRBV18
CDR3 DNA: TGTGCCAGCTCACCAGAGGGTCCTCAGCCCCAGCATTTT
CDR3 protein: CASSPEGPQPQHF

clone size: NA
D gene: TRBD1
J gene: TRBJ2-7
V gene: TRBV6-6
CDR3 DNA: TGTGCCAGCAGTTACGATACAGGGGCCTACGAGCAGTACTTC
CDR3 protein: CASSYDTGAYEQYF

clone size: NA
D gene: TRBD1
J gene: TRBJ1-5
V gene: TRBV19
CDR3 DNA: TGTGCCAGTAGTATTTGGGGCGGGGACAGCTATCAGCCCCAGCATTTT
CDR3 protein: CASSIWGGDSYQPQHF

clone size: few
D gene: NA
J gene: TRBJ1-5
V gene: TRBV29-1
CDR3 DNA: TGCAGCGTTGAAGTCGGAACGGCGGGACCCCAGCATTTT
CDR3 protein: CSVEVGTAGPQHF

clone size: few
D gene: TRBD1
J gene: TRBJ1-2
V gene: TRBV2
CDR3 DNA: TGTGCCAGCATTAGGGGACAGAACTATGGCTACACCTTC
CDR3 protein: CASIRGQNYGYTF

clone size: few
D gene: TRBD1
J gene: TRBJ1-6
V gene: TRBV4-1
CDR3 DNA: TGCGCCAGCAGCCAAGATCCATACCGGGACAGGGGCGGCTATAATTCACCCCTCCACTTT
CDR3 protein: CASSQDPYRDRGGYNSPLHF

clone size: NA
D gene: NA
J gene: TRBJ1-1
V gene: TRBV5-1
CDR3 DNA: TGCGCCAGCAAGAGAGGATTGAACACTGAAGCTTTCTTT
CDR3 protein: CASKRGLNTEAFF

clone size: NA
D gene: NA
J gene: TRBJ2-1
V gene: TRBV7-2
CDR3 DNA: TGTGCCAGCAGCTTAGATTTCTCCCTCAATGAGCAGTTCTTC
CDR3 protein: CASSLDFSLNEQFF

clone size: once
D gene: TRBD2
J gene: TRBJ2-7
V gene: TRBV7-2
CDR3 DNA: TGTGCCAGCAGCTTATCGGCGGGAGGGCCCTACGAGCAGTACTTC
CDR3 protein: CASSLSAGGPYEQYF

clone size: NA
D gene: NA
J gene: TRBJ1-1
V gene: TRBV2
CDR3 DNA: TGTGCCAGCAGTGAAACGAGGTCGAGGAACACTGAAGCTTTCTTT
CDR3 protein: CASSETRSRNTEAFF

clone size: many
D gene: NA
J gene: TRBJ2-6
V gene: TRBV14
CDR3 DNA: TGTGCCAGCAGCCAAACCGGGACAGGGGCCAACGTCCTGACTTTC
CDR3 protein: CASSQTGTGANVLTF

clone size: NA
D gene: NA
J gene: TRBJ1-6
V gene: TRBV7-9
CDR3 DNA: TGTGCCGACAGCGGGGAGGACTCTATCAATTCACCCCTCCACTTT
CDR3 protein: CADSGEDSINSPLHF

clone size: NA
D gene: NA
J gene: TRBJ2-5
V gene: TRBV7-2
CDR3 DNA: TGTGCCAGCAGCTTAGTAGTTTTGGAGACCCAGTACTTC
CDR3 protein: CASSLVVLETQYF

clone size: NA
D gene: TRBD1
J gene: TRBJ2-1
V gene: TRBV23-1
CDR3 DNA: TGCGCCAGCAGTCAAACGACAGGGGGCTATGAGCAGTTCTTC
CDR3 protein: CASSQTTGGYEQFF

clone size: NA
D gene: TRBD2
J gene: TRBJ2-6
V gene: TRBV18
CDR3 DNA: TGTGCCAGCTCACCAGCACTAGCGGGAATCTCTGGGGCCAACGTCCTGACTTTC
CDR3 protein: CASSPALAGISGANVLTF